A selection of T cell receptor beta chains follows, all from one sample in a study of blood T cell repertoires in COVID-19. TCRdb's table, derived via immunoSEQ multiplex PCR, lists solely in-frame clones and lacks some. The sample contains roughly 30,000 clones, around four fifths of which appear only once. Sequenced: peripheral blood. The receptors here all came from a woman between 55 and 75 years old with acute or convalescent COVID-19. CDR3s include the opening cysteine and the closing phenylalanine or tryptophan. Each record gives: J gene, V gene, clone size, D gene, CDR3 protein, CDR3 DNA. D genes are given only for firm matches. Clone sizes are given selectively: once, few, many, or a class where the clone is expanded.

>TRBJ1-4|TRBV24-1|NA|NA
CATAREAGGKLFF
TGTGCCACCGCTAGGGAGGCTGGAGGAAAACTGTTTTTT
>TRBJ2-1|TRBV6-1|NA|TRBD2
CASSGGGTSGETPYNEQFF
TGTGCCAGCAGTGGGGGAGGGACTAGCGGGGAGACCCCCTACAATGAGCAGTTCTTC
>TRBJ2-1|TRBV7-3|NA|TRBD1
CASSPQGRNEQFF
TGTGCCAGCAGTCCACAGGGGCGCAATGAGCAGTTCTTC
>TRBJ2-3|TRBV5-4|NA|TRBD2
CASSFSGGRRTDTQYF
TGTGCCAGCAGCTTCTCGGGGGGGAGGCGGACAGATACGCAGTATTTT
>TRBJ1-5|TRBV15|NA|NA
CATSRDRENQPQHF
TGTGCCACCAGCAGAGACAGGGAAAATCAGCCCCAGCATTTT
>TRBJ1-2|TRBV5-6|once|NA
CASSLQRGGRKGYTF
TGTGCCAGCAGCTTACAGAGGGGCGGGAGGAAAGGCTACACCTTC
>TRBJ1-4|TRBV2|NA|NA
CASNQGPREKLFF
TGTGCCAGCAATCAGGGGCCCAGGGAAAAACTGTTTTTT
>TRBJ1-1|TRBV7-2|NA|NA
CASSRGQENTEAFF
TGTGCCAGCAGCCGGGGACAAGAGAACACTGAAGCTTTCTTT
>TRBJ2-7|TRBV5-5|few|NA
CASSLAGGYSSYEQYF
TGTGCCAGCAGCTTGGCCGGGGGATATAGCTCCTACGAGCAGTACTTC
>TRBJ2-5|TRBV6-6|few|NA
CASREDPRKTQYF
TGTGCCAGCAGGGAGGACCCCCGGAAGACCCAGTACTTC
>TRBJ1-1|TRBV27|NA|NA
CASSSLGEGNTEAFF
TGTGCCAGCAGTTCCCTGGGGGAGGGAAACACTGAAGCTTTCTTT
>TRBJ1-2|TRBV27|NA|TRBD1
CASRYRDRDYGYTF
TGTGCCAGCAGATACCGGGACAGGGACTATGGCTACACCTTC
>TRBJ2-5|TRBV15|NA|NA
CATSGVLYAGRGYLETQYF
TGTGCCACCAGCGGCGTGTTATACGCGGGGCGGGGTTACTTAGAGACCCAGTACTTC
>TRBJ2-2|TRBV3-1/TRBV3-2|NA|TRBD2
CASSPWTGAGGGELFF
TGTGCCAGCAGCCCTTGGACAGGAGCGGGGGGCGGGGAGCTGTTTTTT
>TRBJ2-3|TRBV5-6|NA|TRBD1
CASTPGQGADTQYF
TGTGCCAGCACCCCGGGACAGGGGGCAGATACGCAGTATTTT
>TRBJ2-5|TRBV15|NA|TRBD2
CATSRDGSGGHEETQYF
TGTGCCACCAGCAGAGATGGAAGCGGGGGGCATGAAGAGACCCAGTACTTC
>TRBJ2-2|TRBV5-1|NA|NA
CASSLKGATTGELFF
TGCGCCAGCAGCTTGAAAGGGGCGACCACCGGGGAGCTGTTTTTT
>TRBJ1-1|TRBV28|few|NA
CASSVGGNTEAFF
TGTGCCAGCAGTGTCGGGGGGAACACTGAAGCTTTCTTT
>TRBJ1-6|TRBV19|NA|NA
CASSIYTGSSYNSPLHF
TGTGCCAGTAGTATTTATACGGGAAGCTCCTATAATTCACCCCTCCACTTT
>TRBJ2-5|TRBV6-5|NA|NA
CASRQMETQYF
TGTGCCAGCAGGCAGATGGAGACCCAGTACTTC
>TRBJ1-3|TRBV7-8|NA|NA
CASSLVPGGGNTIYF
TGTGCCAGCAGCTTAGTTCCCGGGGGTGGAAACACCATATATTTT
>TRBJ1-5|TRBV30|NA|NA
CAWGGSSNQPQHF
TGTGCCTGGGGGGGCAGTAGCAATCAGCCCCAGCATTTT
>TRBJ1-2|TRBV7-2|NA|NA
CASSSQIQGNGGYTF
TGTGCCAGCAGCTCCCAAATTCAGGGGAACGGGGGCTACACCTTC
>TRBJ2-1|TRBV3-1/TRBV3-2|NA|TRBD2
CASSQESRGGYNEQFF
TGTGCCAGCAGCCAAGAGTCGCGGGGGGGGTACAATGAGCAGTTCTTC
>TRBJ2-1|TRBV2|NA|NA
CASSETGNEQFF
TGTGCCAGCAGTGAAACGGGCAATGAGCAGTTCTTC
>TRBJ2-3|TRBV5-1|NA|NA
CASEPGGRWVGDTQYF
TGCGCCAGCGAACCGGGGGGCCGGTGGGTAGGAGATACGCAGTATTTT
>TRBJ1-2|TRBV3-1/TRBV3-2|NA|NA
CASSTLGGSYGYTF
TGTGCCAGCAGCACCCTGGGCGGGAGCTATGGCTACACCTTC
>TRBJ2-1|TRBV5-4|once|TRBD2
CASSLGLADYNEQFF
TGTGCCAGCAGCTTGGGACTAGCGGATTACAATGAGCAGTTCTTC
>TRBJ1-2|TRBV10-1|NA|TRBD1
CASNQGADPLRDGYTF
TGCGCCAGCAACCAGGGGGCAGATCCCCTGAGAGATGGCTACACCTTC
>TRBJ1-5|TRBV19|NA|NA
CASSQGGNQPQHF
TGTGCCAGTAGCCAGGGAGGGAACCAGCCCCAGCATTTT
>TRBJ1-2|TRBV12-3/TRBV12-4|NA|TRBD1
CASSLTGGYGYTF
TGTGCCAGCAGCCTAACAGGGGGCTATGGCTACACCTTC
>TRBJ2-7|TRBV6-5|few|NA
CASSYSPETDYEQYF
TGTGCCAGCAGTTACTCACCAGAAACAGACTACGAGCAGTACTTC
>TRBJ1-3|TRBV19|once|NA
CASSRSSGNTIYF
TGTGCCAGTAGTCGGAGCTCTGGAAACACCATATATTTT
>TRBJ2-5|TRBV19|NA|NA
CASSIEWTGYQETQYF
TGTGCCAGTAGTATAGAATGGACGGGGTACCAAGAGACCCAGTACTTC
>TRBJ1-3|TRBV3-1/TRBV3-2|NA|NA
CASSQRENTIYF
TGTGCCAGCAGCCAGAGGGAAAACACCATATATTTT